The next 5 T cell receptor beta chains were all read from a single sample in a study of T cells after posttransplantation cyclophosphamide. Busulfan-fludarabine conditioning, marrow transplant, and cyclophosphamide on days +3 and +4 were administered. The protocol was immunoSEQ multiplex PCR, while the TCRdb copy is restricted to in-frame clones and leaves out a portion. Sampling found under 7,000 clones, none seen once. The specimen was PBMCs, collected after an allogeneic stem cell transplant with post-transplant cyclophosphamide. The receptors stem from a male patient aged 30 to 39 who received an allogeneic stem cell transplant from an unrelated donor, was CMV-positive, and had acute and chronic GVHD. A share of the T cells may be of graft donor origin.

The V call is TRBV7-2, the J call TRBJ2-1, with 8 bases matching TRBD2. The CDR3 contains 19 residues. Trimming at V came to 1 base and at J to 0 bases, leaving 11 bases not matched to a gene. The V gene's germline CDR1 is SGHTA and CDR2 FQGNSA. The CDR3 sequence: CASSLGTPSGRSSYNEQFF. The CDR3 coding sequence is TGTGCCAGCAGCTTAGGGACCCCTAGCGGGCGAAGCTCCTACAATGAGCAGTTCTTC.

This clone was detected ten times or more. CDR3 nucleotides: TGTGCCAGCAGACCGGGACTAGCGGGAAGCACAGATACGCAGTATTTT. It yields the protein CASRPGLAGSTDTQYF. The chain couples TRBV11-3 to TRBJ2-3; 13 nucleotides align to TRBD2. Germline values: CDR1 SGHNT, CDR2 YENEEA. The CDR3 length is 16 residues. The junction had 3 bases not matched to a gene; V was cut back by 6 bases and J by 0 bases.

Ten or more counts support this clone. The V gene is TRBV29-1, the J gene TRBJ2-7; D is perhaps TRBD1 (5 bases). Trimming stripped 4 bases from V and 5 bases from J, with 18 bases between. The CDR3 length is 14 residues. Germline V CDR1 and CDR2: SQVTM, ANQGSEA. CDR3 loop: CSVGGANKQDEQYF. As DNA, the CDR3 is TGCAGCGTTGGAGGCGCGAACAAACAGGACGAGCAGTACTTC.

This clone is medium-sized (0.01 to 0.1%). CDR3 region: CASSPDGTRSGNTIYF. The CDR3 DNA sequence: TGTGCCAGCAGCCCGGACGGGACTCGCTCTGGAAACACCATATATTTT. The chain uses TRBV5-6 and TRBJ1-3, with D possibly TRBD1 on 5 matching bases. The CDR3 totals 16 residues. The V gene lost 4 bases and the J gene lost 0 bases, with 14 bases spanning the gap. Germline assignment: CDR1 SGHDT and CDR2 YYEEEE.

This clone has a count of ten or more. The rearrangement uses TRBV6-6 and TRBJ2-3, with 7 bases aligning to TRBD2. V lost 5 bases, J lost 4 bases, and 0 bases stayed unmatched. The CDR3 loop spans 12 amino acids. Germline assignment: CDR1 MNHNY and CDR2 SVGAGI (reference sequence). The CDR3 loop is CASSRGADTQYF. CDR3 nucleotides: TGTGCCAGCAGTCGGGGGGCAGATACGCAGTATTTT.